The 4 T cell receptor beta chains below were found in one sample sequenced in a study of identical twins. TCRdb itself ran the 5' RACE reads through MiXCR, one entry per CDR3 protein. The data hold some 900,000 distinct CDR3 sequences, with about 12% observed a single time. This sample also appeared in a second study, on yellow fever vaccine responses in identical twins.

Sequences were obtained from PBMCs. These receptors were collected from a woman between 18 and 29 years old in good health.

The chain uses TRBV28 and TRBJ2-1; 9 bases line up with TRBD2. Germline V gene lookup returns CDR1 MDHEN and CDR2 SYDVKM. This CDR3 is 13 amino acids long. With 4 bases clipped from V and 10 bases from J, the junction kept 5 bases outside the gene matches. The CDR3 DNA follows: TGTGCCAGCAGTTCGCTAGGACTAGCGGAGCAGTTCTTC. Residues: CASSSLGLAEQFF.

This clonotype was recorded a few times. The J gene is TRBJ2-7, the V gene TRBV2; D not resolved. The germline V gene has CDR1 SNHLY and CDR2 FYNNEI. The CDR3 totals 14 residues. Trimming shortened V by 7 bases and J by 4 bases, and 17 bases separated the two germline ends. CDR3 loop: CASTEHGGTYEQYF. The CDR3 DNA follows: TGTGCCAGCACCGAACATGGCGGTACTTACGAGCAGTACTTC.

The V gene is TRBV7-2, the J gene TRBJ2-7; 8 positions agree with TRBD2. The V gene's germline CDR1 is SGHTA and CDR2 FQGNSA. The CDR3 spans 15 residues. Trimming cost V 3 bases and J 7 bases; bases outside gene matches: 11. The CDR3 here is CASSLFSGGLKEQYV. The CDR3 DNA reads TGTGCCAGCAGCTTGTTTTCGGGGGGGCTTAAAGAGCAGTACGTC.

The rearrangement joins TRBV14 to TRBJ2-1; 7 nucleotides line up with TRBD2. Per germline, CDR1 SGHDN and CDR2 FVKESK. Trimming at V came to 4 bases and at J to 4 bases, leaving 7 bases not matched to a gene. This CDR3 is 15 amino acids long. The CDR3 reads CASSPRLASYNEQFF. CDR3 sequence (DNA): TGTGCCAGCAGCCCGCGACTAGCCTCTTACAATGAGCAGTTCTTC.